This paragraph covers one TCR beta chain sequence. The sample holds many counts of this clonotype. Its antigen is unknown. The input lacks base qualities; no much larger clone sits a single base away. The library was prepared using PCR. TCR alpha and beta chains were amplified from RNA with a modified RACE PCR protocol rather than multiplex PCR. The libraries were sequenced on an Illumina MiSeq, and sample-specific barcode combinations were used to demultiplex the raw reads. The source study handled its data this way. MiXCR software was used to identify TCR clonotypes from the sequencing reads. Using fastp at Q25 and MiXCR, TCRdb reprocessed the public reads and kept productive beta chains. Rows with one shared CDR3 protein collapse into an entry with the most common genes and DNA. The V and J calls were not made by the authors but by TCRdb's processing. This sample has around 3,500 distinct CDR3 sequences in its table, and around 10% of those were observed once. The ten top clones hold around 32% of the sample.

Deletion took 5 bases off V and 2 bases off J, with a span of 13 bases between the germline ends. CDR1 and CDR2 are drawn from the germline V gene (reference sequence): SEHNR, FQNEAQ. Its CDR3 holds 14 amino acids, cysteine through phenylalanine. The only DNA kept is the CDR3, 42 bases in frame from the first base. This entry belongs to a study of T cells in AML relapse after transplant (dated by TCRdb to between 2019 and 2020). Broadly, across the study: Clinically matched patients in whom long-term complete remission was maintained, with more than 3 years of follow-up, were used as remission controls. Bone marrow collected about 1 year after HSCT from patients who maintained complete remission served as the remission samples. In patients given allogeneic HSCT for myeloid malignancy, this retrospective study looked at bone marrow T cells, examining both their TCR repertoires and their inhibitory receptor expression.

Findings and caveats that apply to the study as a whole: Very few samples underpinned the TCR repertoire comparisons, and for unsorted bone marrow each group had only a few individuals.

Recombination connected TRBV7-9 to TRBJ2-7; the D gene is possibly TRBD1 or TRBD2, with 6 bases matching each. The origin of this receptor is a human donor who had a stem cell transplant for acute myeloid leukemia. Some T cells may be donor cells from the graft after a transplant. The sample in question was bone marrow, either the whole sample or a sorted T cell fraction (not recorded which), obtained in complete remission. The CDR3 region has the sequence CASSPKGGTYEQYF. The nucleotide sequence reads as follows: TGTGCCAGCAGCCCGAAGGGGGGCACCTACGAGCAGTACTTC.